This passage covers 18 T cell receptor beta chains from one sample sequenced in a study of T cells in Graves' hyperthyroidism and ophthalmopathy. Template material for amplifying TCR beta CDR3 regions consisted of RNA transcripts. During a first-round RT-PCR of the TCR CDR3, the HTBI primer set was used. MiXCR, applied by TCRdb to the multiplex PCR reads, yields one record per CDR3 protein. The sample consists of around 110,000 distinct CDR3 sequences, about 16% of them appearing once. Material for sequencing was blood. These receptor sequences come from a woman between 45 and 65 years old with Graves' hyperthyroidism.

This clonotype was seen ten or more times. The chain recombines TRBV13 with TRBJ2-7; 15 nucleotides line up with TRBD2. The germline gives CDR1 PRHDT, CDR2 FYEKMQ (reference sequence). V lost 0 bases and J lost 4; bases outside the gene matches: 7. This CDR3 is 18 amino acids long. CDR3 sequence: CASSLGLGGLAGGYEQYF. The DNA for the CDR3 is TGTGCCAGCAGCTTAGGCCTTGGGGGACTAGCGGGAGGTTACGAGCAGTACTTC. Using reference TRBV13 and TRBJ2-7 for the parts outside the CDR3, the full variable domain is AAGVIQSPRHLIKEKRETATLKCYPIPRHDTVYWYQQGPGQDPQFLISFYEKMQSDKGSIPDRFSAQQFSDYHSELNMSSLELGDSALYFCASSLGLGGLAGGYEQYFGPGTRLTVT.

The table lists this clonotype with many counts. The gene calls are TRBV12-3 or TRBV12-4 and TRBJ2-7; perhaps TRBD2 as D (6 bases). This CDR3 spans 14 amino acids. Deletions cut 6 bases from V and 4 bases from J, with 16 bases between. CDR3 loop: CASRSGLTLYEQYF. As DNA, the CDR3 is TGTGCCAGCAGATCGGGACTCACCCTTTACGAGCAGTACTTC.

This clonotype was recorded at least ten times. J is TRBJ2-5 and V is TRBV6-1; TRBD2 aligns across 8 bases. The trim removed 6 bases at V and 2 bases at J, leaving 8 bases unmatched. From germline, CDR1 is MNHNS and CDR2 SASEGT. The CDR3 is 15 amino acids. This chain's CDR3 is CASSSSGGRQETQYF. The CDR3 bases are TGTGCCAGCAGCTCCAGCGGGGGAAGGCAAGAGACCCAGTACTTC.

This clonotype was found many times. This chain connects TRBV20-1 to TRBJ1-5; D remains unclear. The CDR3 loop spans 12 amino acids. Germline V lookup: CDR1 DFQATT, CDR2 SNEGSKA (reference sequence). The V and J ends lost 6 bases and 7 bases respectively, with 13 bases between them. For the CDR3, the DNA is TGCAGTGCGATTTACCTAGGGCAGCCCCAGCATTTT. Amino acid sequence: CSAIYLGQPQHF.

This clonotype occurred many times. The chain recombines TRBV3-1 with TRBJ2-6; 7 positions agree with TRBD2. Germline-derived CDR1 and CDR2 are LGHDT and YNNKEL (reference sequence). The junction had 8 bases not matched to a gene; V was cut back by 0 bases and J by 0 bases. CDR3 size: 19 residues. The CDR3: CASSQDRKGGNSGANVLTF. In DNA form, the CDR3 reads TGTGCCAGCAGCCAAGATAGGAAGGGAGGGAACTCTGGGGCCAACGTCCTGACTTTC.

As concerns this clonotype: Being one base from a much bigger clone, this may be a read error. Because the CDR3 is missing its conserved closing phenylalanine or tryptophan, this is likely a read error. V is TRBV20-1 and J is TRBJ2-5; either TRBD1 or TRBD2 may supply D (6 bases each). This CDR3 comprises 15 residues. Looked up from germline, CDR1 is DFQATT and CDR2 is SNEGSKA (reference sequence). V was trimmed by 3 bases and J by 0 bases, leaving 14 bases between them. CDR3 nucleotide sequence: TGCAGTGCTAGCAAGGGGGGCAGGCACCAAGAGACCCAGTACCTC. Translation: CSASKGGRHQETQYL.

The chain has TRBV7-2 and TRBJ1-1, with D maybe TRBD1 (6 bases). Germline CDR1 is SGHTA and CDR2 is FQGNSA. Trimming removed 9 bases from V and 11 bases from J, with 22 bases in between. This CDR3 spans 13 amino acids. The CDR3 spells CASSSEWGAEAFF. Written as DNA, the CDR3 is TGTGCCAGTAGTAGCGAATGGGGGGCGGAGGCTTTCTTT.

This clonotype appeared many times. J is TRBJ2-7 and V is TRBV5-1; TRBD2 agrees at 9 bases. V lost 5 bases, J lost 6 bases, and 9 bases stayed unmatched. The CDR3 is 14 amino acids. Germline CDR1 and CDR2: SGHRS and YFSETQ. DNA of the CDR3: TGCGCCAGCAGGACCGGGACTAGCTCCCCCGAGCAGTACTTC. Translated: CASRTGTSSPEQYF.

This clonotype was seen at least ten times. DNA for the CDR3: TGTGCCTGGAGTGTAGTTCGCAATGAGCAGTTCTTC. It is translated as CAWSVVRNEQFF. The chain has TRBV30 and TRBJ2-1; D call uncertain. CDR3 size: 12 residues. Germline assignment: CDR1 GTSNPN and CDR2 SVGIG (reference sequence). V lost 0 bases to trimming and J lost 6 bases, with 6 bases between them.

This clonotype was detected many times. The chain has TRBV6-1 and TRBJ1-2, with no clear D. This CDR3 spans 14 amino acids. V lost 7 bases and J lost 8, with 20 bases in between. Germline V gene data show CDR1 as MNHNS and CDR2 as SASEGT. The DNA for the CDR3 is TGTGCCAGCACCCTAGAGGAGGTCAACACGGGCTACACCTTC. Protein product: CASTLEEVNTGYTF.

This clonotype was observed at least ten times. This rearrangement joins TRBV20-1 to TRBJ1-2, with D maybe TRBD1 (5 bases). Deletions cut 0 bases from V and 1 base from J, with 12 bases between. Germline V CDR1 and CDR2: DFQATT, SNEGSKA (reference sequence). The CDR3 extends over 15 amino acids. CDR3 sequence: CSARDGRGNNYGYTF. The CDR3 DNA reads TGCAGTGCTAGAGATGGAAGGGGTAATAACTATGGCTACACCTTC.

This clonotype was picked up many times. The rearrangement joins TRBV28 to TRBJ2-1; TRBD2 aligns across 7 bases. CDR1 is MDHEN and CDR2 is SYDVKM in the germline V gene. The CDR3 totals 14 residues. Germline trimming cut 8 bases from V and 8 bases from J; bases unmatched to any gene: 12. The CDR3: CASREGGRGDEQFF. CDR3 coding DNA: TGTGCCAGCCGAGAGGGAGGGAGGGGCGATGAGCAGTTCTTC.

This clonotype was found a few times. V is TRBV11-1 and J is TRBJ2-1, with 8 bases aligning to TRBD2. CDR3 length: 16 residues. Germline V gene lookup returns CDR1 SGHAT and CDR2 FQDESV (reference sequence). Unmatched junction bases numbered 2, after V lost 1 base and J lost 0 bases. The CDR3 loop reads CASSLGSGSSYNEQFF. DNA for the CDR3: TGTGCCAGCAGCTTAGGAAGCGGGAGCTCCTACAATGAGCAGTTCTTC.

The rearrangement links TRBV11-2 to TRBJ2-1; weak D call: TRBD2 (6 bases). The better agreement between TRBJ2-7 and the DNA end casts doubt on the J call. The CDR3 extends over 13 amino acids. The V gene's germline CDR1 is SGHAT and CDR2 FQNNGV. As DNA, the CDR3 is TGTGCCAGCAGCGACGGACTACTTAATGAGCAGTACTTC. Amino acids: CASSDGLLNEQYF.

This clonotype was detected many times. The chain uses TRBV29-1 and TRBJ2-3; TRBD2 aligns across 10 bases. Germline values: CDR1 SQVTM, CDR2 ANQGSEA. Trimming at V came to 7 bases and at J to 3 bases, leaving 4 bases not matched to a gene. The CDR3 sequence is 13 residues long. CDR3 coding DNA: TGCAGCGCCGGAGCGGGAGGGACAGATACGCAGTATTTT. Translation gives CSAGAGGTDTQYF.

This clonotype was recorded many times. The chain is built from TRBV15 and TRBJ2-5; D remains ambiguous. Germline values: CDR1 LNHNV, CDR2 YYDKDF (reference sequence). Deletions cut 0 bases from V and 0 bases from J, with 8 bases between. This CDR3 is 15 amino acids long. Written as DNA, the CDR3 is TGTGCCACCAGCAGAGATTTGCAATACCAAGAGACCCAGTACTTC. Protein: CATSRDLQYQETQYF.

This clonotype was picked up many times. The chain couples TRBV3-1 to TRBJ2-1, with 7 bases matching TRBD2. The CDR3 extends over 17 amino acids. The germline V gene has CDR1 LGHDT and CDR2 YNNKEL (reference sequence). The junction had 13 bases not matched to a gene; V was cut back by 0 bases and J by 8 bases. The CDR3 DNA sequence: TGTGCCAGCAGCCAAGATTTGCCTAGGTGGAGCGGGGATGAGCAGTTCTTC. Amino acid sequence: CASSQDLPRWSGDEQFF.

In its sample, this clonotype was seen once. This chain joins TRBV18 and TRBJ2-7; 8 bases are shared with TRBD2. Unmatched junction bases numbered 7, after V lost 6 bases and J lost 3 bases. The CDR3 has 14 amino acids. Germline lookup yields CDR1 KGHSH and CDR2 LQKENI. The CDR3 loop reads CASSTGGMVYEQYF. CDR3 bases: TGTGCCAGCTCTACGGGGGGGATGGTCTACGAGCAGTACTTC. The full variable domain, its missing parts supplied by reference TRBV18 and TRBJ2-7, is NAGVMQNPRHLVRRRGQEARLRCSPMKGHSHVYWYRQLPEEGLKFMVYLQKENIIDESGMPKERFSAEFPKEGPSILRIQQVVRGDSAAYFCASSTGGMVYEQYFGPGTRLTVT.